The rows below give T cell receptor beta chains drawn from one sample of a study of T cell repertoires in cytomegalovirus infection. Their recognized antigens are unknown. TCRdb redid the calling of the reads with MiXCR, one entry per CDR3 protein. The sample yields tens of thousands of distinct CDR3 sequences, roughly a fifth seen once. Sample: CD8+ T cells from cultured PBMCs, taken from culture after CMV antigen stimulation. These receptors were taken from a human donor in good health (CMV status not recorded). Some clones in this sample may be carry-over from other donors' samples. The CDR3 runs from the conserved cysteine through the conserved F or W. D genes are given only for firm matches.

j_call v_call d_call cdr3_aa
TRBJ2-2 TRBV28 NA CASSLGAGELFF
TRBJ2-1 TRBV7-2 TRBD2 CASSPRTSGVSSYNEQFF
TRBJ2-1 TRBV24-1 TRBD2 CAIGTSGNNEQFF
TRBJ2-7 TRBV27 TRBD2 CASRGFSGGGMGEQYF
TRBJ1-1 TRBV7-8 NA CASSLVSVNTEAFF
TRBJ1-1 TRBV7-9 TRBD1 CASSLGTGGVHGHFF
TRBJ1-2 TRBV7-9 TRBD1 CASSLVGTGGGYTF
TRBJ2-1 TRBV11-3 NA CASSLVDRDEQFF
TRBJ2-2 TRBV7-6 NA CASSPLPGRSNTGELFF
TRBJ2-1 TRBV7-9 NA CASSSVQQMSSYNEQFF
TRBJ2-7 TRBV4-3 NA CASSQDQGPPYEQYF
TRBJ1-3 TRBV2 NA CASNREQLPFASGNTIYF
TRBJ1-1 TRBV5-5 NA CASSLPSNTEAFF
TRBJ2-1 TRBV6-2/TRBV6-3 NA CASNVGDYNEQFF
TRBJ2-3 TRBV20-1 NA CSASGQYTDTQYF
TRBJ2-3 TRBV27 TRBD1 CASSNRGRYTDTQYF
TRBJ2-7 TRBV11-2 NA CASSLGGSGRGEQYF
TRBJ1-1 TRBV19 TRBD1 CASSTPGTGHWAFF
TRBJ1-2 TRBV20-1 TRBD1 CSARRDRDVGYTF
TRBJ1-1 TRBV10-2 NA CASSDRGVNTEAFF
TRBJ2-7 TRBV7-7 TRBD1 CASSSGQARYSVYEQYF
TRBJ1-1 TRBV4-3 NA CASSQGRTADEAFF
TRBJ1-1 TRBV13 TRBD1 CASSLEDRGYEGTEAFF
TRBJ2-7 TRBV5-6 NA CASSSPALPYEQYF
TRBJ1-1 TRBV7-8 NA CASSSIGGNLGAEAFF
TRBJ1-5 TRBV4-3 TRBD1 CASSQVQGKIPQHF
TRBJ2-2 TRBV7-2 NA CASSLAGGNTGELFF
TRBJ1-1 TRBV6-2/TRBV6-3 NA CASSYHGGRAFF
TRBJ2-7 TRBV5-4 TRBD2 CASSSMSSGVYEQYF
TRBJ2-7 TRBV5-4 NA CASSFLTEQYF
TRBJ1-1 TRBV28 NA CASSLGSVTEAFF
TRBJ1-2 TRBV6-6 NA CASSPITGANYGYTF